The present T cell receptor beta chain was sequenced within a study of Ad26.COV2.S vaccination and SARS-CoV-2 variants. General study points: After vaccination, reports described spike-specific CD8+ and CD4+ T cell responses as showing substantial breadth. Overall T cell responses may have been underestimated by the analyses of TCR breadth and depth. Placebo recipients showed lower spike-specific TCR breadth than vaccinees.

Profiling relied on immunoSEQ multiplex PCR, and the TCRdb table lists in-frame clones only, not all of them. This sample yields just over 350,000 clones, of which approximately 90% are seen a single time; around 4% belongs to the top ten. In germline, CDR1 is SGHTA, CDR2 FQGNSA. V was trimmed by 0 bases and J by 3 bases, leaving 6 bases between them. There are 13 residues in the CDR3. As regards this clone: What it binds is unknown.

The origin of this receptor is a human donor who had recovered from COVID-19. V is TRBV7-2 and J is TRBJ2-7; no clear D. The source material was peripheral blood, sampled after recovery from COVID-19. CDR3 amino acids: CASSLARRYEQYF. CDR3 sequence (DNA): TGTGCCAGCAGCTTAGCGCGGCGCTACGAGCAGTACTTC.